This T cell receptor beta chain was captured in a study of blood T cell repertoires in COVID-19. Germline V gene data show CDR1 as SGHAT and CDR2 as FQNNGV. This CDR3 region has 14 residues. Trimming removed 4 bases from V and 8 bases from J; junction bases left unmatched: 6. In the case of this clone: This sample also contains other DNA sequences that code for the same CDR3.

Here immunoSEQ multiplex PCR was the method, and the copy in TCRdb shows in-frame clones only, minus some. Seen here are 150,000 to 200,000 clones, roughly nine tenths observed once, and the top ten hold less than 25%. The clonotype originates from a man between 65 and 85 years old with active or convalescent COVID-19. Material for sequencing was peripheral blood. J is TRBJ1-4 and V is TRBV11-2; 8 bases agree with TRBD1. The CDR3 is CASSSRQGREKLFF. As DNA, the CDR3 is TGTGCCAGCAGCTCCCGACAGGGGAGAGAAAAACTGTTTTTT.